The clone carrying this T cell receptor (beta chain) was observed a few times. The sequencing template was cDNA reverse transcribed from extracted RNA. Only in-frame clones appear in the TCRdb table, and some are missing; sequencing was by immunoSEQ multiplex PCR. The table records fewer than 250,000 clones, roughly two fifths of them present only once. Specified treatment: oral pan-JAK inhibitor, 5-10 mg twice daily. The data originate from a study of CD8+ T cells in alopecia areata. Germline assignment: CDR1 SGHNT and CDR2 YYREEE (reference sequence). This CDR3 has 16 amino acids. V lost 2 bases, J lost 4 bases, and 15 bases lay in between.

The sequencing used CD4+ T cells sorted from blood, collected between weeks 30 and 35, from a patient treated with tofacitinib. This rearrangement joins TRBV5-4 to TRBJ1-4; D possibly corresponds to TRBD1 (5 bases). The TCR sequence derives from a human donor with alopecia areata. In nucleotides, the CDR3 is TGTGCCAGCAGCTTAGCAACCCAGGGTGTTAATGAAAAACTGTTTTTT. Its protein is CASSLATQGVNEKLFF.